The 16 T cell receptor beta chains reported below all come from one sample, sequenced in a study of siplizumab effects on memory and regulatory T cells. Generated by immunoSEQ multiplex PCR, the TCRdb table keeps only in-frame clones and is missing some. The top ten clones hold roughly two fifths of a sample with 55,000 to 70,000 clones, 80% to 95% of them seen once. The sequencing sample was made of CD8+ T cells sorted from blood. The origin of the receptors is a human donor in good health.

V and J are TRBV28 and TRBJ1-5; TRBD1 aligns across 9 bases. The V segment lost 6 bases and the J segment 3 bases; nucleotides outside the gene matches: 3. This CDR3 has 14 residues. CDR1 is MDHEN and CDR2 is SYDVKM in the germline V gene. CDR3 bases: TGTGCCAGCAGAACAGGGGGCTCCAATCAGCCCCAGCATTTT. Its translation: CASRTGGSNQPQHF.

The CDR3 sequence: CASSLGASRETQYF. The CDR3 DNA sequence: TGTGCCAGCAGCCTAGGGGCTAGCAGGGAGACCCAGTACTTC. V is TRBV7-8 and J is TRBJ2-5; D may match TRBD1 or TRBD2 (5 bases each). The germline V gene has CDR1 SGHVS and CDR2 FQNEAQ. V gave up 5 bases and J gave up 5 bases, with 15 bases separating them. The CDR3 covers 14 residues. Variable domain in full (rest from reference TRBV7-8 and TRBJ2-5): GAGVSQSPRYKVAKRGQDVALRCDPISGHVSLFWYQQALGQGPEFLTYFQNEAQLDKSGLPSDRFFAERPEGSVSTLKIQRTQQEDSAVYLCASSLGASRETQYFGPGTRLLVL.

The V gene is TRBV27, the J gene TRBJ2-6; D is unresolved. V was cut by 5 bases and J by 3 bases, with 11 bases left in between. The germline V gene has CDR1 MNHEY and CDR2 SMNVEV (reference sequence). The length of the CDR3 is 15 residues. CDR3 sequence reads: CASSLTWGGANVLTF. In DNA, the CDR3 is TGTGCCAGCAGTCTGACCTGGGGTGGGGCCAACGTCCTGACTTTC.

The chain couples TRBV6-1 to TRBJ2-7; D remains unclear. The CDR3 length is 11 residues. Germline V lookup: CDR1 MNHNS, CDR2 SASEGT. The V end was cut by 5 bases, the J end by 4 bases, with 6 bases between. CDR3 residues: CASSYRYEQYF. CDR3 bases: TGTGCCAGCAGTTATCGTTACGAGCAGTACTTC.

V gene TRBV9 combines with J gene TRBJ2-6; D gene ambiguous. The CDR3 is 15 amino acids. Between the trimmed V and J ends, which lost 0 bases and 2 bases, there was a span of 6 bases. Per the germline V gene, CDR1 is SGDLS and CDR2 is YYNGEE. The CDR3 region is CASSVADAGANVLTF. CDR3 DNA: TGTGCCAGCAGCGTAGCCGACGCTGGGGCCAACGTCCTGACTTTC.

This clone was counted once. V gene TRBV5-6 combines with J gene TRBJ1-5, with unresolved D. V dropped 0 bases and J dropped 1 base, with 8 bases sitting between them. There are 15 residues in the CDR3. Germline V gene data show CDR1 as SGHDT and CDR2 as YYEEEE. The CDR3 nucleotides read TGTGCCAGCAGCTTGGGGGGTCCGAGCAATCAGCCCCAGCATTTT. Protein product: CASSLGGPSNQPQHF.

The chain links TRBV4-1 to TRBJ2-7, with D uncertain. Deletions cut 0 bases from V and 2 bases from J, with 8 bases between. Germline CDR1 reads MGHRA; CDR2 reads YSYEKL. CDR3 length equals 14 residues. The CDR3 loop is CASSQDMGPYEQYF. The CDR3 nucleotides are TGCGCCAGCAGCCAAGATATGGGCCCCTACGAGCAGTACTTC.

The CDR3 nucleotides are TGTGCCAGCAGCGTAGGATACAGGGCTACAGGAGAGACCCAGTACTTC. This gives the protein CASSVGYRATGETQYF. This chain joins TRBV9 and TRBJ2-5, with a tentative D call TRBD1 (6 bases). Germline CDR1 SGDLS, CDR2 YYNGEE. This CDR3 comprises 16 residues. Trimming left V 0 bases short and J 4 bases short, with 16 bases between.

Comment on this clone: Because it lacks the conserved phenylalanine or tryptophan at the end, this CDR3 is likely a read error. It is unclear where the CDR3 begins or ends on the DNA, so no DNA is shown, and the CDR3 is as TCRdb lists it. The rearrangement joins TRBV30 to TRBJ1-1; the DNA was not compared with TRBD1, the D call given in the table. The CDR3 is 11 amino acids long, termini counted. In germline, CDR1 is GTSNPN, CDR2 SVGIG (reference sequence). The CDR3 spells CAWEEGDSVTL.

V and J are TRBV6-1 and TRBJ2-7; 12 bases line up with TRBD2. The CDR3 is 15 amino acids. Unmatched junction bases numbered 2, after V lost 2 bases and J lost 3 bases. Germline V gene lookup returns CDR1 MNHNS and CDR2 SASEGT. The CDR3 sequence: CASSEWTSGIYEQYF. The CDR3 DNA sequence: TGTGCCAGCAGTGAATGGACTAGCGGGATCTACGAGCAGTACTTC.

DNA for the CDR3: TGCGCCAGCAGCCAAGAATCCAGGCTGGAGGGCTACACCTTC. This translates into CASSQESRLEGYTF. The gene calls are TRBV4-1 and TRBJ1-2; D gene uncertain. V was shortened by 0 bases and J by 8 bases, with 13 bases between the two germline ends. The CDR3 runs to 14 residues. Germline values: CDR1 MGHRA, CDR2 YSYEKL.

DNA for the CDR3: TGTGCCAGCAGCTTACCGGTTCGGGGACAGGGGAACACTGAAGCTTTCTTT. It codes for CASSLPVRGQGNTEAFF. The J gene is TRBJ1-1, the V gene TRBV7-9; TRBD1 matches 9 bases. CDR1 SEHNR and CDR2 FQNEAQ come from the germline V gene (reference sequence). The CDR3 loop spans 17 amino acids. J was trimmed by 1 base and V by 2 bases; bases with no gene match: 8.

The chain combines TRBV9 with TRBJ2-1; 7 positions agree with TRBD2. This CDR3 region has 16 residues. Germline trimming cut 0 bases from V and 6 bases from J; bases unmatched to any gene: 9. Germline CDR1 SGDLS, CDR2 YYNGEE. The CDR3 DNA reads as TGTGCCAGCAGCGTAGGGCCGGGAACGGGGGGCAATGAGCAGTTCTTC. Translation gives CASSVGPGTGGNEQFF.

The chain is built from TRBV7-3 and TRBJ2-1; D is possibly TRBD1 or TRBD2 (5 bases each). The CDR3 sequence is 15 residues long. Germline CDR1 reads SGHTA; CDR2 reads FQGTGA. V was shortened by 4 bases and J by 4 bases, with 14 bases between the two germline ends. The CDR3 spells CASSSGADGYNEQFF. CDR3 nucleotide sequence: TGTGCCAGCAGCTCCGGGGCGGATGGGTACAATGAGCAGTTCTTC.

The CDR3 DNA is TGTGCCAGCAGTTTTTATGATACGCAGTATTTT. It yields the protein CASSFYDTQYF. The V gene is TRBV27, the J gene TRBJ2-3; the D is unclear. The CDR3 runs to 11 residues. Deletions cut 3 bases from V and 6 bases from J, with 4 bases between. Looked up from germline, CDR1 is MNHEY and CDR2 is SMNVEV (reference sequence).

This chain uses TRBV29-1 with TRBJ2-7, with D hard to call. The ends were cut back, 4 bases at V and 0 bases at J, with 10 bases in the middle. Per germline, CDR1 SQVTM and CDR2 ANQGSEA. The CDR3 is 13 amino acids. The DNA for the CDR3 is TGCAGCGTTGGCCCTACAGACTCCTACGAGCAGTACTTC. It encodes CSVGPTDSYEQYF.